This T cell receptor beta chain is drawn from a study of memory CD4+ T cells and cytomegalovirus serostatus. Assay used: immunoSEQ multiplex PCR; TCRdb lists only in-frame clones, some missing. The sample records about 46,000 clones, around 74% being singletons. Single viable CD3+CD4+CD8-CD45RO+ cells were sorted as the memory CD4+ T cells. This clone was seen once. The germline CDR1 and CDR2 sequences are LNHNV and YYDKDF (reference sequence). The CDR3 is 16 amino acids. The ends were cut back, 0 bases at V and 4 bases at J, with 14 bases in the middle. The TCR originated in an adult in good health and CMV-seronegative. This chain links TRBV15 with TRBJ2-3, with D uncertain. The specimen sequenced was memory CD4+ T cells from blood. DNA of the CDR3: TGTGCCACCAGCAGAGATCACGGCGCGTCCCCAGATACGCAGTATTTT. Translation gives CATSRDHGASPDTQYF.